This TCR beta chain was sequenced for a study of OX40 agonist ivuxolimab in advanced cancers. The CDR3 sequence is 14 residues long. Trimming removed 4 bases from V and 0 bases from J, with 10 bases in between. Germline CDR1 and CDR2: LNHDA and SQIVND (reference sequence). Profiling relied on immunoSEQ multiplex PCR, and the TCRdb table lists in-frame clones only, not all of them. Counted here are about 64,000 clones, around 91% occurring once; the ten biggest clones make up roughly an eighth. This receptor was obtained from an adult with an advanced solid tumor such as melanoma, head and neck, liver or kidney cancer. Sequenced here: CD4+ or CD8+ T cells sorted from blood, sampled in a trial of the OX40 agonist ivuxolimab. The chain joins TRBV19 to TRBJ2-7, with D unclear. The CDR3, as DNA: TGTGCCAGTAGTAACGCAGCATACTCCTACGAGCAGTACTTC. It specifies CASSNAAYSYEQYF.